This T cell receptor beta chain stems from a study of cytomegalovirus exposure and HLA in healthy donors. Study-level points and caveats: Further analysis, carried out later, found HLA-associated TCR beta chains more clonally expanded than equally common other chains.

60 Vbeta and 13 Jbeta primers were used in PCR. The data were produced by immunoSEQ multiplex PCR, yet TCRdb's version contains in-frame clones alone and is incomplete. The data contain about 240,000 clones, 82% of them singletons. In regard to this clone: Its target is unknown.

The CDR3 runs 16 residues. Trimming cost V 6 bases and J 1 base; bases outside gene matches: 11. Germline V gene lookup returns CDR1 KGHSH and CDR2 LQKENI. This receptor was taken from a woman in her thirties or forties in good health and CMV-seropositive. The J gene is TRBJ1-2, the V gene TRBV18; TRBD1 matches at 7 bases. The sequencing sample was made of PBMCs. For the CDR3, the DNA is TGTGCCAGCTCTCGAAGCACAGGGGTTAATAACTATGGCTACACCTTC. This codes for CASSRSTGVNNYGYTF.